This passage covers 4 T cell receptor beta chains from one sample sequenced in a study of tumor-infiltrating lymphocytes in primary liver carcinoma. Between about 18 and 33 mg of unsorted bulk tissue served as the source from which RNA and DNA were co-extracted. The template, approximately 500 ng total RNA, yielded TCR beta cDNA made with a constant-region primer. What produced the TCR beta libraries was three nested multiplex PCR rounds using slightly modified ARM-PCR. For around 9 cycles apiece, the opening two PCR rounds ran with TRBV1-TRBV30 forward primers and a C-beta reverse primer. MiXCR, run by TCRdb on the multiplex PCR reads, gives a single entry per CDR3 protein. The sample shows 50,000 to 65,000 distinct CDR3 sequences, roughly two thirds of them seen only once. The sequencing input was liver tumor tissue from sampling region 4. The subset is: tumor region T4, right-lateral pole. These TCRs come from a man aged 40-49 years with primary liver carcinoma and hepatitis B virus infection.

Concerning this clonotype itself: This CDR3 is missing its conserved last phenylalanine or tryptophan, likely due to a read error. The V and J genes are TRBV7-8 and TRBJ2-4, with D possibly TRBD2 on 5 matching bases. CDR1 is SGHVS and CDR2 is FQNEAQ in the germline V gene. V was cut by 10 bases and J by 7 bases, with 23 bases left in between. The length of the CDR3 is 15 residues. CDR3 coding DNA: TGTGCCATTTTGGGTTCGAAAGGAGGCAAGAACATTCAGTACTCC. Translation: CAILGSKGGKNIQYS.

The chain recombines TRBV20-1 with TRBJ1-5; TRBD1 is a possible D gene (6 bases). Near its end, the DNA agrees better with TRBJ2-3, so the J call may be wrong. Germline loops: CDR1 DFQATT, CDR2 SNEGSKA (reference sequence). This CDR3 is built from 14 residues. The CDR3 sequence: CSALDWGRNQPQYF. The DNA of the CDR3 is TGCAGTGCCCTAGACTGGGGGCGCAATCAGCCCCAGTATTTT.

Note on this clonotype: A much larger clonotype is one base distant, so this may be a read error. The chain couples TRBV7-9 to TRBJ2-3; D is uncertain. The CDR3 length is 14 residues. The germline CDR1 and CDR2 sequences are SEHNR and FQNEAQ (reference sequence). CDR3 nucleotide sequence: TGTGCCAGCAGCACCTCAGTGAGCACAAATACGCAGTATTTT. Protein sequence: CASSTSVSTNTQYF.

This clonotype has a count of ten or more. The J gene is TRBJ2-1, the V gene TRBV11-1; D gene unclear. The ends were cut back, 6 bases at V and 2 bases at J, with 20 bases in the middle. The CDR3 runs 17 residues. Looked up from germline, CDR1 is SGHAT and CDR2 is FQDESV (reference sequence). The CDR3 nucleotides are TGTGCCAGCAGGAACCTACTTAATACAGACACCTACAATGAGCAGTTCTTC. Amino acid sequence: CASRNLLNTDTYNEQFF. The full variable domain, in which reference TRBV11-1 and TRBJ2-1 provide the parts outside the CDR3, is EAEVAQSPRYKITEKSQAVAFWCDPISGHATLYWYRQILGQGPELLVQFQDESVVDDSQLPKDRFSAERLKGVDSTLKIQPAELGDSAMYLCASRNLLNTDTYNEQFFGPGTRLTVL.